Listed below are T cell receptor beta chains from one sample, sequenced in a study of blood T cells in healthy people across ages. TCRdb reanalysed the 5' RACE reads using MiXCR and keeps one entry per CDR3 protein. The table lists about 640,000 distinct CDR3 sequences, around three fifths of them singletons, with around 37% in the top ten. The specimen was blood. Receptor source: a man aged 55 to 70 in good health. Each CDR3 is given with its conserved first and last residue. The D gene is left open where the match is weak. The size field is filled for only some rows; it gives once, few, many or a size class.

v_gene: TRBV15; d_gene: -; abundance: -; j_gene: TRBJ1-2; CDR3aa: CATSTRGGGSYTF; CDR3nt: TGTGCCACCAGCACAAGGGGGGGTGGTAGCTACACCTTC
v_gene: TRBV6-6; d_gene: -; abundance: -; j_gene: TRBJ2-5; CDR3aa: CASSYGYQETQYF; CDR3nt: TGTGCCAGCAGTTACGGGTACCAAGAGACCCAGTACTTC
v_gene: TRBV7-2; d_gene: TRBD2; abundance: -; j_gene: TRBJ2-3; CDR3aa: CASSSNGLAGEDTQYF; CDR3nt: TGCGCCAGCAGCTCAAACGGACTAGCGGGAGAGGATACGCAGTATTTT
v_gene: TRBV5-1; d_gene: TRBD1; abundance: -; j_gene: TRBJ2-1; CDR3aa: CACSLTGGYNEQFF; CDR3nt: TGCGCCTGCAGCTTAACAGGGGGGTACAATGAGCAGTTCTTC
v_gene: TRBV7-2; d_gene: -; abundance: few; j_gene: TRBJ2-5; CDR3aa: CASSLSAGTYQETQYF; CDR3nt: TGTGCCAGCAGCTTATCGGCGGGCACGTACCAAGAGACCCAGTACTTC
v_gene: TRBV20-1; d_gene: TRBD1; abundance: few; j_gene: TRBJ2-7; CDR3aa: CSARRDRDSYEQYF; CDR3nt: TGCAGTGCTAGAAGGGACAGGGATTCCTACGAGCAGTACTTC
v_gene: TRBV5-1; d_gene: TRBD2; abundance: -; j_gene: TRBJ2-5; CDR3aa: CASSLVPSGGAVETQYF; CDR3nt: TGCGCCAGCAGCTTGGTTCCTAGCGGGGGGGCCGTCGAGACCCAGTACTTC
v_gene: TRBV20-1; d_gene: TRBD1; abundance: -; j_gene: TRBJ2-6; CDR3aa: CSARATGTGDSGANVLTF; CDR3nt: TGCAGTGCTAGAGCAACCGGGACAGGAGACTCTGGGGCCAACGTCCTGACTTTC
v_gene: TRBV28; d_gene: TRBD1; abundance: -; j_gene: TRBJ1-4; CDR3aa: CASSSPDRVNEKLFF; CDR3nt: TGTGCCAGCAGCTCCCCGGACAGGGTCAACGAAAAACTGTTTTTT
v_gene: TRBV5-1; d_gene: -; abundance: few; j_gene: TRBJ2-5; CDR3aa: CASSQGYQETQYF; CDR3nt: TGCGCCAGCAGCCAGGGATACCAAGAGACCCAGTACTTC
v_gene: TRBV6-5; d_gene: TRBD1; abundance: few; j_gene: TRBJ2-7; CDR3aa: CASSRQGTSSYEQYF; CDR3nt: TGTGCCAGCAGTAGACAGGGGACCAGCTCCTACGAGCAGTACTTC
v_gene: TRBV10-3; d_gene: -; abundance: -; j_gene: TRBJ2-3; CDR3aa: CAISESNGGNTDTQYF; CDR3nt: TGTGCCATCAGTGAGTCGAATGGCGGAAACACAGATACGCAGTATTTT
v_gene: TRBV18; d_gene: -; abundance: -; j_gene: TRBJ2-7; CDR3aa: CASSKRMEGDEQYF; CDR3nt: TGTGCCAGCTCGAAAAGGATGGAAGGAGACGAGCAGTACTTC
v_gene: TRBV14; d_gene: -; abundance: once; j_gene: TRBJ2-7; CDR3aa: CASSQVGGTYEQYF; CDR3nt: TGTGCCAGCAGCCAAGTTGGGGGGACCTACGAGCAGTACTTC
v_gene: TRBV29-1; d_gene: -; abundance: few; j_gene: TRBJ2-1; CDR3aa: CSVEPQSSYNEQFF; CDR3nt: TGCAGCGTTGAACCCCAGAGCTCCTACAATGAGCAGTTCTTC
v_gene: TRBV20-1; d_gene: -; abundance: once; j_gene: TRBJ2-1; CDR3aa: CSAPPSGSYNEQFF; CDR3nt: TGCAGTGCTCCCCCGAGCGGCTCCTACAATGAGCAGTTCTTC
v_gene: TRBV28; d_gene: -; abundance: -; j_gene: TRBJ2-3; CDR3aa: CANKYHNEGTAQYF; CDR3nt: TGTGCCAACAAATATCATAATGAAGGTACGGCGCAGTATTTT
v_gene: TRBV29-1; d_gene: -; abundance: once; j_gene: TRBJ1-4; CDR3aa: CSASTHPKGEKLFF; CDR3nt: TGCAGCGCATCTACCCACCCGAAGGGAGAAAAACTGTTTTTT
v_gene: TRBV3-1; d_gene: -; abundance: few; j_gene: TRBJ1-1; CDR3aa: CASSQFGRAEAFF; CDR3nt: TGTGCCAGCAGCCAATTCGGTAGGGCCGAAGCTTTCTTT
v_gene: TRBV27; d_gene: -; abundance: -; j_gene: TRBJ2-5; CDR3aa: CASSSWAHPQETQYF; CDR3nt: TGTGCCAGCAGTTCGTGGGCCCATCCACAAGAGACCCAGTACTTC
v_gene: TRBV7-2; d_gene: -; abundance: -; j_gene: TRBJ2-1; CDR3aa: CASSTRVSEQFF; CDR3nt: TGTGCCAGCAGCACGAGGGTCTCTGAGCAGTTCTTC
v_gene: TRBV13; d_gene: TRBD1; abundance: -; j_gene: TRBJ2-5; CDR3aa: CASSYGTGVGQETQYF; CDR3nt: TGTGCCAGCAGCTACGGGACAGGGGTGGGCCAAGAGACCCAGTACTTC
v_gene: TRBV15; d_gene: -; abundance: -; j_gene: TRBJ2-1; CDR3aa: CATSRDRDSSERQFF; CDR3nt: TGTGCCACCAGCAGAGATCGGGACTCCTCAGAAAGGCAGTTCTTC
v_gene: TRBV18; d_gene: TRBD1; abundance: -; j_gene: TRBJ1-5; CDR3aa: CASSPQGEGNQPQHF; CDR3nt: TGTGCCAGCTCACCTCAGGGGGAAGGCAATCAGCCCCAGCATTTT
v_gene: TRBV4-1; d_gene: -; abundance: -; j_gene: TRBJ1-4; CDR3aa: CASSRRTENEKLFF; CDR3nt: TGCGCCAGCAGTCGCAGGACAGAGAATGAAAAACTGTTTTTT
v_gene: TRBV28; d_gene: -; abundance: -; j_gene: TRBJ2-5; CDR3aa: CASSSPRGRVETQYF; CDR3nt: TGTGCCAGCAGTTCGCCCCGGGGCAGGGTTGAGACCCAGTACTTC
v_gene: TRBV10-3; d_gene: TRBD2; abundance: few; j_gene: TRBJ2-2; CDR3aa: CAISERTSVTGELFF; CDR3nt: TGTGCCATCAGTGAAAGGACTAGCGTAACCGGGGAGCTGTTTTTT
v_gene: TRBV3-1; d_gene: -; abundance: few; j_gene: TRBJ2-7; CDR3aa: CATRQGVSYEQYF; CDR3nt: TGTGCCACGAGGCAGGGAGTTTCGTATGAGCAGTACTTC
v_gene: TRBV3-1; d_gene: -; abundance: -; j_gene: TRBJ2-3; CDR3aa: CASSQGPSPDTQYF; CDR3nt: TGCGCCAGCAGCCAAGGTCCATCTCCAGATACGCAGTATTTT
v_gene: TRBV28; d_gene: -; abundance: -; j_gene: TRBJ2-7; CDR3aa: CASSFSKYEQYF; CDR3nt: TGTGCCAGCAGTTTTTCAAAATACGAGCAGTACTTC
v_gene: TRBV3-1; d_gene: -; abundance: -; j_gene: TRBJ2-7; CDR3aa: CASSQDRGYYEQYF; CDR3nt: TGTGCCAGCAGCCAAGACCGGGGGTACTACGAGCAGTACTTC
v_gene: TRBV6-5; d_gene: -; abundance: -; j_gene: TRBJ2-7; CDR3aa: CASSYGQGDEQYF; CDR3nt: TGTGCCAGCAGTTACGGCCAGGGAGACGAGCAGTACTTC
v_gene: TRBV14; d_gene: -; abundance: -; j_gene: TRBJ2-7; CDR3aa: CASSQITGLYNEQYF; CDR3nt: TGTGCCAGCAGCCAAATTACAGGGCTGTACAACGAGCAGTACTTC
v_gene: TRBV27; d_gene: -; abundance: -; j_gene: TRBJ1-6; CDR3aa: CASSPRRRVDSPLHF; CDR3nt: TGTGCCAGCAGTCCCCGACGCAGGGTGGATTCACCCCTCCACTTT
v_gene: TRBV12-3/TRBV12-4; d_gene: -; abundance: -; j_gene: TRBJ2-5; CDR3aa: CASSSQLRETQYF; CDR3nt: TGTGCCAGCAGTTCCCAACTAAGGGAGACCCAGTACTTC
v_gene: TRBV3-1; d_gene: -; abundance: -; j_gene: TRBJ2-7; CDR3aa: CASSQGPGLFYEQYF; CDR3nt: TGTGCCAGCAGCCAAGGCCCAGGACTTTTCTACGAGCAGTACTTC
v_gene: TRBV6-1; d_gene: -; abundance: -; j_gene: TRBJ2-2; CDR3aa: CASSEVGRDTGELFF; CDR3nt: TGTGCCAGCAGTGAAGTTGGGCGCGACACCGGGGAGCTGTTTTTT
v_gene: TRBV20-1; d_gene: TRBD1; abundance: once; j_gene: TRBJ1-6; CDR3aa: CSARLGTGDFGSHPHF; CDR3nt: TGCAGTGCCCGGCTGGGAACAGGGGATTTCGGTTCACACCCCCACTTT
v_gene: TRBV27; d_gene: -; abundance: few; j_gene: TRBJ2-3; CDR3aa: CASSGETGTDTQYF; CDR3nt: TGTGCCAGCTCCGGGGAAACGGGCACAGATACGCAGTATTTT
v_gene: TRBV20-1; d_gene: -; abundance: -; j_gene: TRBJ2-5; CDR3aa: CSARDLDRAGSWETQYF; CDR3nt: TGCAGTGCTAGAGATTTAGACCGGGCCGGGAGTTGGGAGACCCAGTACTTC
v_gene: TRBV18; d_gene: TRBD1; abundance: -; j_gene: TRBJ1-4; CDR3aa: CASSPPGQGHEKLFF; CDR3nt: TGTGCCAGCTCACCACCGGGACAGGGCCATGAAAAACTGTTTTTT
v_gene: TRBV20-1; d_gene: -; abundance: few; j_gene: TRBJ2-5; CDR3aa: CSASRLASETQYF; CDR3nt: TGCAGTGCTAGTCGCCTAGCTTCAGAGACCCAGTACTTC
v_gene: TRBV28; d_gene: TRBD1; abundance: -; j_gene: TRBJ1-2; CDR3aa: CASSLGVGAGGAYGYTF; CDR3nt: TGTGCCAGCAGTTTGGGCGTCGGGGCAGGGGGCGCCTATGGCTACACCTTC
v_gene: TRBV27; d_gene: -; abundance: -; j_gene: TRBJ2-1; CDR3aa: CASRDNGVLVDYEQFF; CDR3nt: TGTGCCAGCAGGGATAACGGGGTTCTTGTCGACTATGAGCAGTTCTTC
v_gene: TRBV12-3/TRBV12-4; d_gene: TRBD2; abundance: -; j_gene: TRBJ2-1; CDR3aa: CASSGGTSGEHYNEQFF; CDR3nt: TGTGCCAGCAGTGGCGGGACTAGCGGGGAACACTACAATGAGCAGTTCTTC
v_gene: TRBV4-1; d_gene: -; abundance: -; j_gene: TRBJ2-7; CDR3aa: CASSQDDYSSSYEQYF; CDR3nt: TGCGCCAGCAGCCAAGATGACTACTCCTCCTCCTACGAGCAGTACTTC
v_gene: TRBV3-1; d_gene: -; abundance: -; j_gene: TRBJ2-7; CDR3aa: CASSQAAFFSSYEQYF; CDR3nt: TGTGCCAGCAGCCAAGCTGCGTTTTTTAGCTCCTACGAGCAGTACTTC
v_gene: TRBV5-1; d_gene: TRBD1; abundance: -; j_gene: TRBJ1-2; CDR3aa: CASSFTGETYGYTF; CDR3nt: TGCGCCAGCAGCTTCACAGGGGAGACCTATGGCTACACCTTC
v_gene: TRBV20-1; d_gene: TRBD1; abundance: -; j_gene: TRBJ2-7; CDR3aa: CSAVSGQGTYEQYF; CDR3nt: TGCAGTGCAGTTTCGGGACAGGGGACCTACGAGCAGTACTTC
v_gene: TRBV3-1; d_gene: TRBD2; abundance: once; j_gene: TRBJ2-1; CDR3aa: CASSQEGLATNEQFF; CDR3nt: TGTGCCAGCAGCCAGGAGGGACTAGCGACGAATGAGCAGTTCTTC
v_gene: TRBV6-6; d_gene: -; abundance: -; j_gene: TRBJ2-1; CDR3aa: CASSRAGTTGSEQFF; CDR3nt: TGTGCCAGCAGTAGAGCCGGGACCACAGGGTCTGAGCAGTTCTTC
v_gene: TRBV6-4; d_gene: TRBD1; abundance: few; j_gene: TRBJ2-7; CDR3aa: CASSDSGTGPWYEQYF; CDR3nt: TGTGCCAGCAGTGACTCCGGGACAGGACCTTGGTACGAGCAGTACTTC
v_gene: TRBV12-3/TRBV12-4; d_gene: -; abundance: -; j_gene: TRBJ2-5; CDR3aa: CASSSPRETQYF; CDR3nt: TGTGCCAGCAGTTCCCCCCGGGAGACCCAGTACTTC
v_gene: TRBV20-1; d_gene: -; abundance: few; j_gene: TRBJ2-3; CDR3aa: CSARRPGPDTQYF; CDR3nt: TGCAGTGCCAGACGCCCTGGACCAGATACGCAGTATTTT
v_gene: TRBV20-1; d_gene: TRBD2; abundance: -; j_gene: TRBJ2-1; CDR3aa: CSGTAGGISYNEQFF; CDR3nt: TGCAGTGGAACGGCGGGGGGTATTTCCTACAATGAGCAGTTCTTC
v_gene: TRBV7-2; d_gene: -; abundance: -; j_gene: TRBJ1-1; CDR3aa: CASSSKWGGTEAFF; CDR3nt: TGTGCCAGCAGCTCTAAGTGGGGAGGGACTGAAGCTTTCTTT
v_gene: TRBV27; d_gene: TRBD2; abundance: -; j_gene: TRBJ2-3; CDR3aa: CASSFSAGRYGTSHLNTQYF; CDR3nt: TGTGCCAGCAGTTTTTCGGCGGGACGATACGGGACTAGTCATCTGAATACGCAGTATTTT
v_gene: TRBV4-1; d_gene: -; abundance: -; j_gene: TRBJ2-6; CDR3aa: CASSQDFQAGGANVLTF; CDR3nt: TGCGCCAGCAGCCAAGATTTTCAGGCGGGTGGGGCCAACGTCCTGACTTTC
v_gene: TRBV20-1; d_gene: -; abundance: -; j_gene: TRBJ2-3; CDR3aa: CSARDRAGWKDTQYF; CDR3nt: TGCAGTGCTAGAGATAGGGCGGGATGGAAGGATACGCAGTATTTT